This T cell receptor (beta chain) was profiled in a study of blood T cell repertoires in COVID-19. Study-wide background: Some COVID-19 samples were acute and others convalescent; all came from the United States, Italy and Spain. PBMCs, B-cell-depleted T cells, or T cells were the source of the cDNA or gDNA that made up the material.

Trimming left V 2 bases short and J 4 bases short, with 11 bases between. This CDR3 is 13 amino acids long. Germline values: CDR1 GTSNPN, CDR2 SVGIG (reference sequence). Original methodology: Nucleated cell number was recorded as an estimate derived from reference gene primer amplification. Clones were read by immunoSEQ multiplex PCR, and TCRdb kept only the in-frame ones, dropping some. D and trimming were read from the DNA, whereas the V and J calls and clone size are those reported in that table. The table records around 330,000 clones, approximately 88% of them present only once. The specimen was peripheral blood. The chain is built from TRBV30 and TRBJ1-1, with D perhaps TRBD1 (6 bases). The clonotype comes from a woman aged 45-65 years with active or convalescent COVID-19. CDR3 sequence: CAWSPGAGTEAFF. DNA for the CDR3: TGTGCCTGGAGTCCAGGGGCCGGCACTGAAGCTTTCTTT.